This entry features one TCR beta chain sequence. Its target is unknown. The data belong to a study of shared clonotypes between healthy human individuals. Overall study findings and caveats: Larger richness was generally estimated for naive than memory subsets. Incompleteness in sorted-subset sequencing, despite large depth, was shown by rarefaction.

Naive CD45RA+ and memory CD45RA-negative subsets were split from CD4+ cells. Germline CDR1 reads KGHSH; CDR2 reads LQKENI. The CDR3 length is 15 residues. V lost 3 bases to trimming and J lost 5 bases; unmatched junction nucleotides: 3. Using around 180 ng DNA, roughly 33,000 T cell genomes, the sorted-subset replicate PCRs were run. Assay used: immunoSEQ multiplex PCR; TCRdb lists only in-frame clones, some missing. The repertoire includes about 2.4 million clones, 80% to 95% of them detected once, and about 0.34% sits in the top ten. The chain joins TRBV18 to TRBJ2-2; 10 bases fit TRBD1. The TCR sequence derives from a young man in good health. Some clones in this sample may be carry-over from other donors' samples. The sequenced sample consisted of naive CD4+ T cells from PBMCs. The sample's subset: CD45RA+ positively selected. CDR3 protein: CASSPSDRGTGELFF. DNA of the CDR3: TGTGCCAGCTCACCCTCGGACAGGGGGACCGGGGAGCTGTTTTTT.